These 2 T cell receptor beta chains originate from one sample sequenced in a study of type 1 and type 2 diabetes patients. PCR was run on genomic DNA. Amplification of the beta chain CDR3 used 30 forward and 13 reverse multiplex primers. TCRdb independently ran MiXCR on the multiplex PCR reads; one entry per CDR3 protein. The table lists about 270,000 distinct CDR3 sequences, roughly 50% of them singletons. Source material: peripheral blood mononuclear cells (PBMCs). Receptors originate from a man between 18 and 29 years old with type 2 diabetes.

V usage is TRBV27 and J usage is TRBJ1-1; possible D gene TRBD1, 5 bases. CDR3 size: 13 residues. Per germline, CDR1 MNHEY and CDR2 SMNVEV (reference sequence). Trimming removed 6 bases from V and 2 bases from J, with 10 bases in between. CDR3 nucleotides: TGTGCCAGCAGCAAGGGGCAAAACACTGAAGCTTTCTTT. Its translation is CASSKGQNTEAFF.

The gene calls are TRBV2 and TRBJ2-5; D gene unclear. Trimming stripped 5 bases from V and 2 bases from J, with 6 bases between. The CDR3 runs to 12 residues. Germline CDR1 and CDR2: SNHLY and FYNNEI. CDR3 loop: CASSQQQETQYF. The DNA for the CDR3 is TGTGCCAGCAGTCAACAGCAAGAGACCCAGTACTTC.